This TCR beta chain was profiled in a study of cytomegalovirus exposure and HLA in healthy donors. Worth noting for this clone: Antigen specificity is unknown.

Amplification used 60 Vbeta primers and 13 Jbeta primers. Clones were read by immunoSEQ multiplex PCR, and TCRdb kept only the in-frame ones, dropping some. Here the sample spans roughly 70,000 clones, roughly 81% being singletons. The germline CDR1 and CDR2 sequences are SGHNT and YYREEE (reference sequence). The CDR3 contains 14 residues. Notes on the study in general: Analyzed later, association rates of TCRs varied across HLA loci, with DRB1 most and HLA-C fewest.

The sample taken for sequencing was PBMCs. J is TRBJ2-5 and V is TRBV5-4; D might be TRBD1 (6 bases). The assigned J gene may be wrong: the sequence end matches TRBJ2-7 better. The TCR comes from a human donor in good health. In DNA form, the CDR3 reads TGTGCCAGCAGCTTGGAACAGGGCCCCTACGAGCAGTACTTC. It specifies CASSLEQGPYEQYF.